The clone carrying this TCR beta chain was seen a few times. Its antigen is not known. Isolated RNA was reverse transcribed in full, so expressed TCRB transcripts were sequenced. Sequencing was performed with immunoSEQ multiplex PCR; in TCRdb, only in-frame clones are kept and a portion is missing. The sample carries around 300,000 clones, under 8.5% recorded once. This sample is drawn from a study of beta chain features in type 1 diabetes. Study-wide results and caveats: At VDJ recombination sites, type 1 diabetes patients had fewer insertions and more deleted nucleotides. When Type 1 diabetes patients were examined, their TCRB CDR3s proved moderately but significantly shorter in all four CD4+ subsets.

The TCR was taken from a woman under 30 in good health. Sequenced input: central memory CD4+ T cells from blood.

The CDR3 protein is CASSLEGLVETQYF. CDR3 DNA: TGTGCCAGCAGCTTGGAGGGACTAGTAGAGACCCAGTACTTC. The chain couples TRBV5-6 to TRBJ2-5; 8 nucleotides agree with TRBD2. CDR1 is SGHDT, CDR2 YYEEEE, per germline. CDR3 size: 14 residues. V trimming: 0 bases; J trimming: 4 bases; junction bases outside the gene matches: 2.